The T cell receptor (beta chain) described here comes from a study of T cells in Graves' hyperthyroidism and ophthalmopathy. Across the whole study: Pretreatment peripheral blood was obtained at initial diagnosis.

Germline V gene lookup returns CDR1 DFQATT and CDR2 SNEGSKA (reference sequence). The CDR3 totals 14 residues. J gave up 0 bases and V 5 bases, and 6 bases lay outside the gene matches. As concerns this clonotype: The antigen remains undetermined.

Study findings and constraints: Most expanded thyroid clonotypes above 0.001 recurred in blood.

Template material for amplifying TCR beta CDR3 regions consisted of RNA transcripts. The primer set for the first-round RT-PCR of the TCR CDR3 was HTBI. TCRdb re-called the multiplex PCR reads with MiXCR, one entry per CDR3 protein. The table shows over 450,000 distinct CDR3 sequences, with approximately 17% occurring only once. On the basis of clinical symptoms, serum thyroxine and TRAb, thyroid ultrasound and orbital computed tomography, diagnoses were made. The source material was blood. The chain has TRBV20-1 and TRBJ2-7, with 8 bases identical to TRBD2. This receptor was obtained from a woman in her late teens or twenties with Graves' ophthalmopathy. CDR3 region: CSAPRTSSSYEQYF. The CDR3 nucleotides read TGCAGTGCTCCGAGGACTAGCAGCTCCTACGAGCAGTACTTC.